This T cell receptor beta chain was documented in a study of blood T cells in healthy people across ages. This clonotype has just one count. A second PCR of 7 to 11 cycles used a sample-barcoded 5' primer and a J-beta primer mix. Each CDR3 protein is one row after TCRdb ran MiXCR on the 5' RACE reads. The sample holds about 750,000 distinct CDR3 sequences, about 48% seen once. This CDR3 has 14 amino acids. V shed 6 bases, J shed 5 bases, and the junction held 10 bases outside the gene matches. Germline V gene sequence: CDR1 DFQATT, CDR2 SNEGSKA (reference sequence). The sequenced sample consisted of blood. V usage is TRBV20-1 and J usage is TRBJ2-5; 9 nucleotides match TRBD1. This TCR was recovered from a man older than 75 in good health. The chain's CDR3 is CSAVRDREPETQYF. CDR3 DNA: TGCAGTGCGGTTCGGGACAGGGAACCGGAGACCCAGTACTTC.